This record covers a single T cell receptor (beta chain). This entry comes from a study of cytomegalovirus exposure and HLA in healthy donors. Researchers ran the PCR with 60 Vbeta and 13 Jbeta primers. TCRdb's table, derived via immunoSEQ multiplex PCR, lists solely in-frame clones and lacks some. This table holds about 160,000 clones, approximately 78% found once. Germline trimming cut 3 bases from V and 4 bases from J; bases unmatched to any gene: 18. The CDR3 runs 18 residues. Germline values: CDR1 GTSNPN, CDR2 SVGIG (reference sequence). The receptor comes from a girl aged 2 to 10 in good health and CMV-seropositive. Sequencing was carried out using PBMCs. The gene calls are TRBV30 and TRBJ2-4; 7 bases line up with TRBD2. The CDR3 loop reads CAWSFNSRDYQFKNIQYF. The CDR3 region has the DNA TGTGCCTGGAGCTTTAATTCCCGGGACTACCAATTTAAAAACATTCAGTACTTC. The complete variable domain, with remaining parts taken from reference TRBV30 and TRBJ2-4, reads SQTIHQWPATLVQPVGSPLSLECTVEGTSNPNLYWYRQAAGRGLQLLFYSVGIGQISSEVPQNLSASRPQDRQFILSSKKLLLSDSGFYLCAWSFNSRDYQFKNIQYFGAGTRLSVL.